This TCR beta chain was retrieved from a study of early T cells in non-severe SARS-CoV-2 infection. Study results and caveats: In VDJdb matching, anti-spike CD8 responses were favored while private and CD4 specificities went missing.

Each CDR3 protein gets one entry after TCRdb re-called the 5' RACE reads with MiXCR. The sample shows tens of thousands of distinct CDR3 sequences, around 5.2% of them seen only once. This clonotype was observed many times. The target antigen is unknown. Trimming shortened V by 6 bases and J by 7 bases, and 18 bases separated the two germline ends. This CDR3 comprises 14 residues. The chain has TRBV12-3 or TRBV12-4 and TRBJ1-2; D gene unclear. The material sequenced was whole blood. This sequence originates from an adult who was a healthcare worker with PCR-confirmed SARS-CoV-2 infection or an uninfected control (not recorded which). The chain's CDR3 is CASSPAKRQVGYTF. The DNA of the CDR3 is TGTGCCAGCAGCCCGGCAAAGAGGCAGGTTGGCTACACCTTC.